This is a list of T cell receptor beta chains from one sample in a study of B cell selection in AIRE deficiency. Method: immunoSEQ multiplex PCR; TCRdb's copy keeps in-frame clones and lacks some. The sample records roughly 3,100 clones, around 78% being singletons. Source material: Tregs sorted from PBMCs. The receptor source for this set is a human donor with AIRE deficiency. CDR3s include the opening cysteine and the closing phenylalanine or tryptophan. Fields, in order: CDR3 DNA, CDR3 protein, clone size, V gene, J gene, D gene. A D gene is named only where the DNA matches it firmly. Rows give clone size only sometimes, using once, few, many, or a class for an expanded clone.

DNA: TGTGCCAGCTCATCCGGACAGGGCTACGAGCAGTACTTC
CDR3: CASSSGQGYEQYF
size: -
V: TRBV18
J: TRBJ2-7
D: TRBD1

DNA: TGTGCCAGTAGTATCCGACGGGAGGGGCAGCCCCAGCATTTT
CDR3: CASSIRREGQPQHF
size: -
V: TRBV19
J: TRBJ1-5
D: -

DNA: TGTGCCAGCAGGGGGGGGACTAGGAACAATGAGCAGTTCTTC
CDR3: CASRGGTRNNEQFF
size: -
V: TRBV6-6
J: TRBJ2-1
D: TRBD2

DNA: TGTGCCAGCAGTTTACAGGTCAATGAGCAGTTCTTC
CDR3: CASSLQVNEQFF
size: few
V: TRBV28
J: TRBJ2-1
D: -

DNA: TGTGCCAGTAGTATATCCTCGGACAGGTACTATGGCTACACCTTC
CDR3: CASSISSDRYYGYTF
size: -
V: TRBV19
J: TRBJ1-2
D: TRBD1

DNA: TGTGCCAGCAGCATTAGACTAGCGGGGGGGTACAATGAGCAGTTCTTC
CDR3: CASSIRLAGGYNEQFF
size: -
V: TRBV11-2
J: TRBJ2-1
D: TRBD2

DNA: TGTGCCAGCAGCCTGACTAGCGGTCCCTACGAGCAGTACTTC
CDR3: CASSLTSGPYEQYF
size: -
V: TRBV7-3
J: TRBJ2-7
D: TRBD2

DNA: TGTGCCAGCAGCCTCAGTTGGACAGCGTACAATGAGCAGTTCTTC
CDR3: CASSLSWTAYNEQFF
size: -
V: TRBV4-2
J: TRBJ2-1
D: -

DNA: TGTGCCAGCACCCGACTCGGGGTGTCAGGCGAGCAGTACTTC
CDR3: CASTRLGVSGEQYF
size: -
V: TRBV28
J: TRBJ2-7
D: -

DNA: TGCGCCAGCAGCTTGGGACCGCTCCAGGATACGCAGTATTTT
CDR3: CASSLGPLQDTQYF
size: -
V: TRBV5-1
J: TRBJ2-3
D: -

DNA: TGTGCCAGTAGTTCTGTCTCCGGGCCCTTCTACAATGAGCAGTTCTTC
CDR3: CASSSVSGPFYNEQFF
size: -
V: TRBV19
J: TRBJ2-1
D: -

DNA: TGTGCCATCAGTGAGAAAAAGGTTTCCTACAATGAGCAGTTCTTC
CDR3: CAISEKKVSYNEQFF
size: -
V: TRBV10-3
J: TRBJ2-1
D: -

DNA: TGTGCCAGCAGTAGCCCCCTCAGAAATGAGCAGTTCTTC
CDR3: CASSSPLRNEQFF
size: -
V: TRBV28
J: TRBJ2-1
D: -

DNA: TGCGCCAGCAGCTTGGGGGGCGTGGATAGTACCGGGGAGCTGTTTTTT
CDR3: CASSLGGVDSTGELFF
size: -
V: TRBV5-1
J: TRBJ2-2
D: -

DNA: TGTGCCAGCAGGCAGGGGGCCCGAGCTTTCTTT
CDR3: CASRQGARAFF
size: -
V: TRBV28
J: TRBJ1-1
D: TRBD1

DNA: TGTGCCAGCAGCTCAGGGACAGGGGGGGATACGCAGTATTTT
CDR3: CASSSGTGGDTQYF
size: -
V: TRBV11-1
J: TRBJ2-3
D: TRBD1

DNA: TGTGCCAGCAGCTACCGACAGCCTCAAGAGACCCAGTACTTC
CDR3: CASSYRQPQETQYF
size: -
V: TRBV7-9
J: TRBJ2-5
D: -

DNA: TGTGCCAGCGGAAAATTGCTGGGGGCAATCCGCTCTGGAAACACCATATATTTT
CDR3: CASGKLLGAIRSGNTIYF
size: -
V: TRBV28
J: TRBJ1-3
D: -

DNA: TGTGCCAGCAGCCGAGGACTAGCGGGAGGACGAAGCGGAGATACGCAGTATTTT
CDR3: CASSRGLAGGRSGDTQYF
size: -
V: TRBV7-6
J: TRBJ2-3
D: TRBD2

DNA: TGTGCCAGCCACAGGGAGGGATCGTTCTGGGAGACCCAGTACTTC
CDR3: CASHREGSFWETQYF
size: -
V: TRBV7-2
J: TRBJ2-5
D: -

DNA: TGTGCCATCAGTGGCCCGGACGGAAAGAACACCGGGGAGCTGTTTTTT
CDR3: CAISGPDGKNTGELFF
size: -
V: TRBV10-3
J: TRBJ2-2
D: -

DNA: TGTGCCAGTAGTCAAACACAGGGAAACACAGATACGCAGTATTTT
CDR3: CASSQTQGNTDTQYF
size: -
V: TRBV19
J: TRBJ2-3
D: -

DNA: TGTGCCAGCTACCCCGGGACGGAATCCTACGAGCAGTACTTC
CDR3: CASYPGTESYEQYF
size: -
V: TRBV28
J: TRBJ2-7
D: -

DNA: TGTGCCAGCAGCTTCCGGGATACGCAGTATTTT
CDR3: CASSFRDTQYF
size: -
V: TRBV5-6
J: TRBJ2-3
D: -

DNA: TGTGCCAGCAGGGAAGGAGGATTCACAGATACGCAGTATTTT
CDR3: CASREGGFTDTQYF
size: -
V: TRBV6-5
J: TRBJ2-3
D: -

DNA: TGTGCCAGCAGCGTGGGACAGGGGATCTACGAGCAGTACTTC
CDR3: CASSVGQGIYEQYF
size: -
V: TRBV5-6
J: TRBJ2-7
D: TRBD1

DNA: TGCGCCAGCAGCCAAGAAAATTGGGTAGGGAGGGGCAATGAGCAGTTCTTC
CDR3: CASSQENWVGRGNEQFF
size: -
V: TRBV4-3
J: TRBJ2-1
D: TRBD2

DNA: TGTGCCAGCAGTTACCCGACAGGCGGTTTGATTGAAGCTTTCTTT
CDR3: CASSYPTGGLIEAFF
size: few
V: TRBV6-5
J: TRBJ1-1
D: -

DNA: TGTGCCAGCAGCTCGGCCCATGGAGCTGAAGCTTTCTTT
CDR3: CASSSAHGAEAFF
size: few
V: TRBV7-3
J: TRBJ1-1
D: -

DNA: TGTGCCAGCAGCGCAACAGGGGACTATGGCTACACCTTC
CDR3: CASSATGDYGYTF
size: few
V: TRBV9
J: TRBJ1-2
D: TRBD1

DNA: TGTGCCACCAGCAGAGATCCCGCGGTTTCCGGAAACACCATATATTTT
CDR3: CATSRDPAVSGNTIYF
size: -
V: TRBV15
J: TRBJ1-3
D: -

DNA: TGCGCCAGCAACTTTGGGGCAGCGGGAGGCCGAGAGACCCAGTACTTC
CDR3: CASNFGAAGGRETQYF
size: -
V: TRBV5-1
J: TRBJ2-5
D: TRBD2

DNA: TGTGCCAGCAGCCCCCCTTTGGCGGGGACCCCAGATACGCAGTATTTT
CDR3: CASSPPLAGTPDTQYF
size: -
V: TRBV5-4
J: TRBJ2-3
D: -

DNA: TGTGCCAGCAGGTGGGTTGGGGGCAATGAGCAGTTCTTC
CDR3: CASRWVGGNEQFF
size: once
V: TRBV5-5
J: TRBJ2-1
D: -

DNA: TGTGCCAGTTTACGACTGAGCCAAGAGACCCAGTACTTC
CDR3: CASLRLSQETQYF
size: -
V: TRBV6-1
J: TRBJ2-5
D: -

DNA: TGTGCCACCAGCAGGAAATCAGGGGTCTCTGGAAACACCATATATTTT
CDR3: CATSRKSGVSGNTIYF
size: -
V: TRBV15
J: TRBJ1-3
D: -

DNA: TGCAGCGGTGAACAAGATACGCAGTATTTT
CDR3: CSGEQDTQYF
size: -
V: TRBV29-1
J: TRBJ2-3
D: -

DNA: TGCGCCAGGCCTTATAGCAATCAGCCCCAGCATTTT
CDR3: CARPYSNQPQHF
size: -
V: TRBV5-1
J: TRBJ1-5
D: -

DNA: TGTGCCAGCAGCTTAAGACTAGGAGACTCCTACGAGCAGTACTTC
CDR3: CASSLRLGDSYEQYF
size: -
V: TRBV7-2
J: TRBJ2-7
D: -

DNA: TGTGCCAGTTCTTCGGCTCGGGGAGCTGGGGAGCTGTTTTTT
CDR3: CASSSARGAGELFF
size: -
V: TRBV19
J: TRBJ2-2
D: -

DNA: TGTGCCAGCAGCTCCCCAATCCCCGGGACTAGCAACGAGCAGTACTTC
CDR3: CASSSPIPGTSNEQYF
size: -
V: TRBV28
J: TRBJ2-7
D: TRBD2

DNA: TGTGCCAGCAGTAAACCGGGACTAGCCTACGAGCAGTACTTC
CDR3: CASSKPGLAYEQYF
size: -
V: TRBV14
J: TRBJ2-7
D: TRBD2

DNA: TGTGCCAGCAGCGAAAGGGCAGATACGCAGTATTTT
CDR3: CASSERADTQYF
size: -
V: TRBV2
J: TRBJ2-3
D: -

DNA: TGTGCCAGTAGTATCCAGGGGCTTGGGGGCTACACCTTC
CDR3: CASSIQGLGGYTF
size: -
V: TRBV19
J: TRBJ1-2
D: -

DNA: TGTGCCAGCAGCCTCCGGGGGGACAATCAGCCCCAGCATTTT
CDR3: CASSLRGDNQPQHF
size: -
V: TRBV7-2
J: TRBJ1-5
D: -

DNA: TGTGCCAGCAGCTTGGACAGGGACGCTTTCTTT
CDR3: CASSLDRDAFF
size: -
V: TRBV7-9
J: TRBJ1-1
D: TRBD1

DNA: TGTGCCAGCAGCGTAGGAGTAGGTAGCGGGAGGGCCAATGAGCAGTTCTTC
CDR3: CASSVGVGSGRANEQFF
size: -
V: TRBV9
J: TRBJ2-1
D: TRBD2

DNA: TGTGCCAGCAGCTTAGACAGGCTAGCGGACACCGGGGAGCTGTTTTTT
CDR3: CASSLDRLADTGELFF
size: -
V: TRBV7-2
J: TRBJ2-2
D: TRBD2

DNA: TGTGCCAGCAGCCCTAGCGGGAGGGCCAGCGGTTATGAGCAGTTCTTC
CDR3: CASSPSGRASGYEQFF
size: -
V: TRBV7-6
J: TRBJ2-1
D: TRBD2